This T cell receptor beta chain was identified during a study of T cell responses to AZD1222 COVID-19 vaccine. Study results and limitations: Among spike-specific TCRs, nearly half reportedly target unmutated variant regions.

TCRdb's table, derived via immunoSEQ multiplex PCR, lists solely in-frame clones and lacks some. The sample holds tens of thousands of clones, around 87% seen once. The germline V and J ends were trimmed by 4 bases and 3 bases, with 10 bases remaining between them. This CDR3 has 14 residues. Germline CDR1 reads MGHDK; CDR2 reads SYGVNS. This clone has a handful of counts. What it binds is not known. The chain joins TRBV25-1 to TRBJ1-5; D gene ambiguous. Source: peripheral blood, taken on day 0 of AZD1222 vaccination. This receptor was identified in an adult in good health. CDR3: CASSGGNSNQPQHF. The CDR3 DNA follows: TGTGCCAGCAGTGGAGGGAACTCCAATCAGCCCCAGCATTTT.